Listed below are T cell receptor beta chains from one sample, sequenced in a study of regulatory T cells in long-lasting Graves disease. Each CDR3 protein gets one entry after TCRdb re-called the multiplex PCR reads with MiXCR. The profile shows just over 600,000 distinct CDR3 sequences, roughly 15% of them singletons. These data also featured in a second study, about T cells in Graves' hyperthyroidism and ophthalmopathy.

The specimen was peripheral blood mononuclear cells (PBMCs), collected at new diagnosis, from a patient treated with antithyroid drugs. These receptors originate from a woman in her twenties or thirties with Graves disease. The CDR3 runs from the conserved cysteine through the conserved F or W. The D gene is left open where the match is weak. Where a row states a size, it is once, few, many or the class of an expanded clone; other rows omit it.

j_call d_call v_call clone_size cdr3_aa cdr3_nt
TRBJ2-1 NA TRBV11-2 many CASSSWTTQSYNEQFF TGTGCCAGCAGCTCGTGGACTACCCAATCCTACAATGAGCAGTTCTTC
TRBJ1-5 NA TRBV19 few CASSISAGPNQPQHF TGTGCCAGTAGTATATCGGCAGGACCTAATCAGCCCCAGCATTTT
TRBJ1-1 TRBD1 TRBV30 few CAWSADSTWGQGTNTEAFF TGTGCCTGGAGTGCCGACAGTACGTGGGGACAGGGGACGAACACTGAAGCTTTCTTT
TRBJ2-5 NA TRBV14 NA CASSGREETQYF TGTGCCAGCAGCGGACGGGAAGAGACCCAGTACTTC
TRBJ2-1 TRBD2 TRBV5-1 few CASTDGLAGGGEQFF TGCGCCAGCACCGATGGACTAGCGGGAGGAGGTGAGCAGTTCTTC
TRBJ1-6 TRBD1 TRBV12-3/TRBV12-4 many CASRGGTANSPLHF TGTGCCAGCAGAGGAGGGACAGCGAATTCACCCCTCCACTTT
TRBJ1-3 NA TRBV19 NA CASSFGGGSASGNTIYF TGTGCCAGTAGCTTTGGAGGGGGTTCAGCCTCTGGAAACACCATATATTTT
TRBJ2-5 NA TRBV11-2 many CASSLGAGGLSGETQYF TGTGCCAGCAGCTTAGGGGCTGGGGGACTCAGCGGGGAGACCCAGTACTTC
TRBJ2-3 TRBD1 TRBV10-3 many CAMGTGDTDTQYF TGTGCCATGGGGACAGGGGACACAGATACGCAGTATTTT
TRBJ2-5 NA TRBV30 NA CAWSVRGVGGETQYF TGTGCCTGGAGTGTACGAGGGGTTGGTGGTGAGACCCAGTACTTC
TRBJ1-5 TRBD1 TRBV24-1 few CATSDAGTGNSNQPQHF TGTGCCACCAGTGATGCCGGGACAGGGAACAGCAATCAGCCCCAGCATTTT
TRBJ2-7 TRBD2 TRBV9 few CASSGKSGSPSYEQYF TGTGCCAGCAGCGGAAAAAGCGGGAGCCCCTCCTACGAGCAGTACTTC
TRBJ1-1 NA TRBV5-4 NA CASSLAGTPRTEAFF TGTGCCAGCAGCTTGGCCGGGACCCCGAGGACTGAAGCTTTCTTT
TRBJ2-5 NA TRBV27 many CASSFGWRGGEETQYF TGTGCCAGCAGTTTTGGATGGCGGGGAGGCGAAGAGACCCAGTACTTC
TRBJ1-4 NA TRBV7-9 many CASSLGGANEKLFF TGTGCCAGCAGCTTAGGAGGGGCTAATGAAAAACTGTTTTTT
TRBJ1-2 TRBD1 TRBV5-1 NA CASSSPDRAGYGYTF TGCGCCAGCAGCTCCCCTGACAGGGCTGGCTATGGCTACACCTTC
TRBJ1-5 NA TRBV3-1 many CASSYRGQNQPQHF TGTGCCAGCAGCTACCGGGGCCAAAATCAGCCCCAGCATTTT
TRBJ2-1 TRBD2 TRBV30 few CAWSVLSSGRKVNEQFF TGTGCCTGGAGTGTACTATCGAGCGGGAGGAAAGTCAATGAGCAGTTCTTC
TRBJ2-3 NA TRBV19 NA CASSIDLWASADTQYF TGTGCCAGTAGTATAGATCTATGGGCCAGCGCAGATACGCAGTATTTT
TRBJ2-3 TRBD2 TRBV29-1 many CSAETSGRSDTQYF TGCAGCGCTGAGACTAGCGGGAGGTCAGATACGCAGTATTTT
TRBJ2-1 NA TRBV9 NA CASSVDPASRGEQFF TGTGCCAGCAGCGTAGACCCTGCATCGAGGGGTGAGCAGTTCTTC
TRBJ1-1 NA TRBV6-5 many CASSYWINTEAFF TGTGCCAGCAGTTACTGGATAAACACTGAAGCTTTCTTT
TRBJ2-1 NA TRBV11-2 many CASSLILLALEYNEQFF TGTGCCAGCAGCTTGATCCTTCTGGCGCTAGAATACAATGAGCAGTTCTTC
TRBJ2-7 NA TRBV27 few CASSTTGFPYEQYF TGTGCCAGCAGTACTACAGGGTTCCCCTACGAGCAGTACTTC